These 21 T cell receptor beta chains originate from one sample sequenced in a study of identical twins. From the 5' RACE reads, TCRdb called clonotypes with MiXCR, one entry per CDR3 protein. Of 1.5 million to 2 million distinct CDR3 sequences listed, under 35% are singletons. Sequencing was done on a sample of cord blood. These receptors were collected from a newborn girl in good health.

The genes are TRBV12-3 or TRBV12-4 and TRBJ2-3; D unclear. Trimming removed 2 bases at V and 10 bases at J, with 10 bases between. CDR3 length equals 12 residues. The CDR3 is CASSLFPNAQYF. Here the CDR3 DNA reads TGTGCCAGCAGTTTATTCCCCAACGCGCAGTATTTT.

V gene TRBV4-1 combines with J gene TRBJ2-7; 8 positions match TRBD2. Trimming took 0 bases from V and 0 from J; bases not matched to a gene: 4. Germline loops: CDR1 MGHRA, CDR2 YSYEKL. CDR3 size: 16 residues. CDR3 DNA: TGCGCCAGCAGCCAAGATCCTACTAGCGGCTCCTACGAGCAGTACTTC. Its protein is CASSQDPTSGSYEQYF.

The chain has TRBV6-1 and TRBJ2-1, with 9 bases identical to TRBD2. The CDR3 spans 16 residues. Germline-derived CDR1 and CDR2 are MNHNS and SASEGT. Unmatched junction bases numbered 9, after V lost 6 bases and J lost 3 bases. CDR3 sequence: CASRAQTSGFYNEQFF. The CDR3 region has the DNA TGTGCCAGCAGGGCCCAGACTAGCGGCTTCTACAATGAGCAGTTCTTC.

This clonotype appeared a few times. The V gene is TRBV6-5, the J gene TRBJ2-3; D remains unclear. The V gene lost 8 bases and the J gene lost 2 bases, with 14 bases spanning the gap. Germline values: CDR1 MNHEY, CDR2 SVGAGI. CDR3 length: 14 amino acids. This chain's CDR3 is CASSRTILTDTQYF. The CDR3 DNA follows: TGTGCCAGCTCAAGGACCATTCTCACAGATACGCAGTATTTT.

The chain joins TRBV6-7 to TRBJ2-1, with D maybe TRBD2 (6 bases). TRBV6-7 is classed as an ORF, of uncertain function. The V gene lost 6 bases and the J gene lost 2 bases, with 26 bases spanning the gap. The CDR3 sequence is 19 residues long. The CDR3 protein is CASRRRSRAGEDPYNEQFF. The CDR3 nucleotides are TGTGCCAGCAGAAGGAGGTCAAGGGCCGGGGAGGACCCCTACAATGAGCAGTTCTTC.

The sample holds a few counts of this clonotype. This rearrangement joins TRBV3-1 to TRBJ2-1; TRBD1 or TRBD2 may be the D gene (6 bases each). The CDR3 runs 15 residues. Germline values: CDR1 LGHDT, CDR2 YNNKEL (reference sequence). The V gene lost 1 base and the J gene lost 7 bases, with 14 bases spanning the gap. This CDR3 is CASSQVRGPQNEQFF. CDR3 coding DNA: TGTGCCAGCAGCCAAGTCCGGGGGCCGCAGAATGAGCAGTTCTTC.

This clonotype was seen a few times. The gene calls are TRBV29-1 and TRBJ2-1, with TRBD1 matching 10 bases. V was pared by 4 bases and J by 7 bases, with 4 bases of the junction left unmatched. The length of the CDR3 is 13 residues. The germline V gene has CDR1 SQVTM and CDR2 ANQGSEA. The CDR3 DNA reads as TGCAGCGTTGGAGGGACAGGGGTGAATGAGCAGTTCTTC. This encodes CSVGGTGVNEQFF.

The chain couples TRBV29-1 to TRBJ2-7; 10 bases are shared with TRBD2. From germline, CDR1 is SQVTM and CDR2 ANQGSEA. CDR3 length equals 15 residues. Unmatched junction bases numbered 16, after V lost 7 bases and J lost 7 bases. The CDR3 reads CSAAPLAGGVNEQYF. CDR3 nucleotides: TGCAGCGCCGCCCCCTTAGCGGGAGGTGTAAATGAGCAGTACTTC.

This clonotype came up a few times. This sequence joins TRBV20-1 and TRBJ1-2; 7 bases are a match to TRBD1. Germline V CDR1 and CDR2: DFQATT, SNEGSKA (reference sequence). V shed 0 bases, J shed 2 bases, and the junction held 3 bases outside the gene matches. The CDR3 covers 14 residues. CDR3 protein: CSARDAGQNYGYTF. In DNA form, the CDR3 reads TGCAGTGCTAGAGATGCGGGACAGAACTATGGCTACACCTTC.

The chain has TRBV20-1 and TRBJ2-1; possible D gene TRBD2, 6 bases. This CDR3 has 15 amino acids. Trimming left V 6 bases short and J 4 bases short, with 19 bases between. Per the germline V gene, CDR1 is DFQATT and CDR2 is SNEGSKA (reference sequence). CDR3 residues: CSAPPTRVKYNEQFF. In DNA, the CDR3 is TGCAGTGCCCCGCCGACTAGGGTTAAATACAATGAGCAGTTCTTC.

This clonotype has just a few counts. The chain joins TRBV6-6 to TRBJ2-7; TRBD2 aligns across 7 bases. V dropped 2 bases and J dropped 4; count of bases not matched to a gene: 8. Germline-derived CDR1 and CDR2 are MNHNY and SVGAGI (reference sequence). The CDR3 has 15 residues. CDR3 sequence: CASSYGAGKAYEQYF. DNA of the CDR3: TGTGCCAGCAGTTACGGAGCGGGAAAGGCGTACGAGCAGTACTTC.

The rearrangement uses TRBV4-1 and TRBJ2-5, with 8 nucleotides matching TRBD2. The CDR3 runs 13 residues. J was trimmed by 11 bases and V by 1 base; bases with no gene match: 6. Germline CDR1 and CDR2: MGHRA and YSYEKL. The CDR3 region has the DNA TGCGCCAGCAGCCAAGGGACTAGCAATGGGCAGTACTTC. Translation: CASSQGTSNGQYF.

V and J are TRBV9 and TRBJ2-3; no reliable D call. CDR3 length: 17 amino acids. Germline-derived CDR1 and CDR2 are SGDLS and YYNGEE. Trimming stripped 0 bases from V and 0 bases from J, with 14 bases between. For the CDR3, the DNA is TGTGCCAGCAGCGTAGCATCAGCGTTCTCTAGCACAGATACGCAGTATTTT. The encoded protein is CASSVASAFSSTDTQYF.

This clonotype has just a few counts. CDR3 sequence (DNA): TGTGCCAGCAGTTTGGGGACTAGCGGGAGCGTACAGTTCTTC. Translated, it gives CASSLGTSGSVQFF. This chain connects TRBV12-3 or TRBV12-4 to TRBJ2-1, with TRBD2 matching over 14 bases. The junction had 5 bases not matched to a gene; V was cut back by 3 bases and J by 13 bases. This CDR3 spans 14 amino acids.

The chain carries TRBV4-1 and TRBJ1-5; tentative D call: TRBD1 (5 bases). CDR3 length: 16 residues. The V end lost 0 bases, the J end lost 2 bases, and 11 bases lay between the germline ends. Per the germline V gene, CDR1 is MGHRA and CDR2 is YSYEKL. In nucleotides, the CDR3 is TGCGCCAGCAGCCAAGATTCGGGGGATGGCAATCAGCCCCAGCATTTT. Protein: CASSQDSGDGNQPQHF.

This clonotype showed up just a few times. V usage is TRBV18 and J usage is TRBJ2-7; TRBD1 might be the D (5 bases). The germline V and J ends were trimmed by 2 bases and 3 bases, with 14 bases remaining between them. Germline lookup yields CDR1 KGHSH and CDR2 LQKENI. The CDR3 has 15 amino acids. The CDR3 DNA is TGTGCCAGCTCACCAGGAGAGACAGTTCACTACGAGCAGTACTTC. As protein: CASSPGETVHYEQYF. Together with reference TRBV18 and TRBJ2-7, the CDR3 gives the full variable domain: NAGVMQNPRHLVRRRGQEARLRCSPMKGHSHVYWYRQLPEEGLKFMVYLQKENIIDESGMPKERFSAEFPKEGPSILRIQQVVRGDSAAYFCASSPGETVHYEQYFGPGTRLTVT.

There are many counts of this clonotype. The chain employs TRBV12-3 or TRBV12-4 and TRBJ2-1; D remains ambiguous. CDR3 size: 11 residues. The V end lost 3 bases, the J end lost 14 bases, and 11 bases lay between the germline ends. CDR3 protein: CASSFGVDEFF. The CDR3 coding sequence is TGTGCCAGCAGTTTTGGGGTAGACGAGTTCTTC.

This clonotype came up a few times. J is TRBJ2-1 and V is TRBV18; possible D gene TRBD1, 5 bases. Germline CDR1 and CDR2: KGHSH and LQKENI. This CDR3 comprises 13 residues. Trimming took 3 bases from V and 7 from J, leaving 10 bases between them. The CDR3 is CASSPLDKNEQFF. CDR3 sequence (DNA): TGTGCCAGCTCACCCCTGGACAAAAATGAGCAGTTCTTC. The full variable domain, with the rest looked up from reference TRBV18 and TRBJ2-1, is NAGVMQNPRHLVRRRGQEARLRCSPMKGHSHVYWYRQLPEEGLKFMVYLQKENIIDESGMPKERFSAEFPKEGPSILRIQQVVRGDSAAYFCASSPLDKNEQFFGPGTRLTVL.

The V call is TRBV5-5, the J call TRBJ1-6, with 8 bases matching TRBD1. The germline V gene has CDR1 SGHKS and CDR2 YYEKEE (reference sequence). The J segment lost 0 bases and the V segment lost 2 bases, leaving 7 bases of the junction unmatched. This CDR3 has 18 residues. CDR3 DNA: TGTGCCAGCAGCTTCTTGGCCGGACAGGGCTCCTATAATTCACCCCTCCACTTT. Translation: CASSFLAGQGSYNSPLHF. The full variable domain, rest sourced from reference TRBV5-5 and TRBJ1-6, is DAGVTQSPTHLIKTRGQQVTLRCSPISGHKSVSWYQQVLGQGPQFIFQYYEKEERGRGNFPDRFSARQFPNYSSELNVNALLLGDSALYLCASSFLAGQGSYNSPLHFGNGTRLTVT.

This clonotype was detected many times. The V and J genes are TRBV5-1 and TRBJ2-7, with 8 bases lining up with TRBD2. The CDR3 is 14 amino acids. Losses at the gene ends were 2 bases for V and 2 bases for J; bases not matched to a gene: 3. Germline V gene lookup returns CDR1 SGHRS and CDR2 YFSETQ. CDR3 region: CASSFTSGTYEQYF. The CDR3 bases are TGCGCCAGCAGCTTCACTAGCGGAACCTACGAGCAGTACTTC.

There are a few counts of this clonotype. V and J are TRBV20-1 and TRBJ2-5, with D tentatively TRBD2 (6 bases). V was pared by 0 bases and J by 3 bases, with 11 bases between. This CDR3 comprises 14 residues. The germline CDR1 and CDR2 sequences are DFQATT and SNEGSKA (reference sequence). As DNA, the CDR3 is TGCAGTGCTAGAGATCTGGCTAGCGAAGAGACCCAGTACTTC. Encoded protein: CSARDLASEETQYF.